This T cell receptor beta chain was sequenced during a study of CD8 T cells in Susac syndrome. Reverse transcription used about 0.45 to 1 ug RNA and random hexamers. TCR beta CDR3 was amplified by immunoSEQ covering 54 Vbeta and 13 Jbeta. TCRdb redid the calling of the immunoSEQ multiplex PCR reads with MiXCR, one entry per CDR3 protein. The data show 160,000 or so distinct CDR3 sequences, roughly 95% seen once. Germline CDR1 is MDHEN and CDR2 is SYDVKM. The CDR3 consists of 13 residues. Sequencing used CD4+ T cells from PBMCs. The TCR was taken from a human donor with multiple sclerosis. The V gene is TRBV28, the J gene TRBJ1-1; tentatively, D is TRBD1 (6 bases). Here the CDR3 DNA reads TGTGCTAGTACTCCGGGGGCTTATACTGAAGCTTTCTTT. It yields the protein CASTPGAYTEAFF.